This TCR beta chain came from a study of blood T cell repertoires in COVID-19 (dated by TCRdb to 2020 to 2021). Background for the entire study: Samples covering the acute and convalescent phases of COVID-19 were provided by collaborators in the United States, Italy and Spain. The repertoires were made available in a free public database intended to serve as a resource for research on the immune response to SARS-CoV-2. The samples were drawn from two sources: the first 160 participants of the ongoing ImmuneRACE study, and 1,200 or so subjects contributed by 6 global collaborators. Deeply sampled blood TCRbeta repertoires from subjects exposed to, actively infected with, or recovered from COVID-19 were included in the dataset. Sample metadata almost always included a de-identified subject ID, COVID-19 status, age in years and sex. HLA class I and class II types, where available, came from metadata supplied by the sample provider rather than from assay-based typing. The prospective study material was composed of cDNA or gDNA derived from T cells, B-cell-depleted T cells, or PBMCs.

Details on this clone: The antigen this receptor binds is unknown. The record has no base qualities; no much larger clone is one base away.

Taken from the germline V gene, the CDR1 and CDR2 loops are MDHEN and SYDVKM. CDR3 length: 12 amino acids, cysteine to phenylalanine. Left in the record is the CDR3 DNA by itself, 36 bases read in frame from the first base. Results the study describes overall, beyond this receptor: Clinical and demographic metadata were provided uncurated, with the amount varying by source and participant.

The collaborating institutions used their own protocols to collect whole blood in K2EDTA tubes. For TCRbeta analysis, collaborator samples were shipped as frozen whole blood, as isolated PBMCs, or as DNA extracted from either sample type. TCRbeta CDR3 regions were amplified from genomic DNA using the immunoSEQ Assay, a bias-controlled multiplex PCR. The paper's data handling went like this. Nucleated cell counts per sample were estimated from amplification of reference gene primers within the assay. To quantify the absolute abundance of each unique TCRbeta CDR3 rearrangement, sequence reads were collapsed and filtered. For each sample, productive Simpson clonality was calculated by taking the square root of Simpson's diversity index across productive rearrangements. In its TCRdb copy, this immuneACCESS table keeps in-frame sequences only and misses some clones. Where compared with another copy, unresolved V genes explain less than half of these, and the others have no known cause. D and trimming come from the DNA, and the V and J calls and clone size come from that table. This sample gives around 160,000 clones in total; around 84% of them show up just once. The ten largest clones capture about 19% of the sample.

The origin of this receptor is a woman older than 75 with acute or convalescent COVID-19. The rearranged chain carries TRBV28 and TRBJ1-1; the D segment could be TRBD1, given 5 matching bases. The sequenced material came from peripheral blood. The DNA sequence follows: TGTGGAAGTGGGGGGATGAACACTGAAGCTTTCTTT. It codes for CGSGGMNTEAFF.